The clone carrying this TCR beta chain has just a few counts. This record comes from a study of response to subunit inactivated influenza vaccine. TCRdb reprocessed the RT-PCR reads with MiXCR, giving one entry per CDR3 protein. The sample has 490,000 or so distinct CDR3 sequences, about 7.6% seen once; the top ten hold over 10%. Germline V gene data show CDR1 as LNHDA and CDR2 as SQIVND (reference sequence). V trimming: 5 bases; J trimming: 5 bases; junction bases outside the gene matches: 6. The CDR3 extends over 14 amino acids. The sequencing used PBMCs from blood, collected 23 months after vaccination. This rearrangement joins TRBV19 to TRBJ1-1; 9 bases align to TRBD1. The receptor's source is a man aged 50-75 years who received an inactivated influenza vaccine. CDR3: CASSWTGERTEAFF. DNA for the CDR3: TGTGCCAGTAGTTGGACAGGGGAGAGGACTGAAGCTTTCTTT.